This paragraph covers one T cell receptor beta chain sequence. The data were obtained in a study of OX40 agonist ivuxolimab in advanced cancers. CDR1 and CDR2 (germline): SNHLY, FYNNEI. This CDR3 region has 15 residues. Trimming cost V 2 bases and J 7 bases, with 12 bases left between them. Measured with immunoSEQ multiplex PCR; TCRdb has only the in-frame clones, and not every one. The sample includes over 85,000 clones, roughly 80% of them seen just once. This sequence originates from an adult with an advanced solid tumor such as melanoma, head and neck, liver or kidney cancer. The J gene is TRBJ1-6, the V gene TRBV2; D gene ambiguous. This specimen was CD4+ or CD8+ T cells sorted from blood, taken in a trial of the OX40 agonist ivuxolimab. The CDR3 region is CASSETEPTNSPLHF. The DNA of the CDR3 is TGTGCCAGCAGTGAAACCGAACCTACCAATTCACCCCTCCACTTT.